The entry below gives a single T cell receptor (beta chain) sequence along with its context. Its specificity is unknown. This sample stems from a study of CD8+ T cells in alopecia areata. Looking at the study overall: At a dose of 5 to 10 mg twice daily, oral tofacitinib was given to treated patients. Treatment ran 6 to 18 months, with 6 months of follow-up afterward. Whole-study findings and limits: In lesional scalp, particularly from alopecia totalis/universalis, clonality was higher than in normal scalp.

The treatment is: oral pan-JAK inhibitor, 5-10 mg twice daily. Reverse transcription of extracted RNA yielded cDNA, which provided the sequencing template. Generated by immunoSEQ multiplex PCR, the TCRdb table keeps only in-frame clones and is missing some. This sample has 200,000 or so clones, with 58% found just once. This CDR3 is 14 amino acids long. CDR1 is MRHNA and CDR2 is SNTAGT in the germline V gene. V was clipped by 6 bases and J by 2 bases, with 14 bases between them. Source: CD4+ T cells sorted from blood, taken at week 24, from a patient treated with tofacitinib. This TCR was recovered from a human donor with alopecia areata. This chain joins TRBV6-4 and TRBJ2-7; tentative D call: TRBD2 (6 bases). CDR3 DNA: TGTGCCAGCAGCCACCGGGACTTACCCTACGAGCAGTACTTC. As protein: CASSHRDLPYEQYF.